This TCR beta chain was captured in a study of B cell selection in AIRE deficiency. As to this clone: Its antigen is not known.

General study points: TCRbeta-only data showed 36.6% of shared healthy Treg sequences in healthy Tconv.

The ends were cut back, 9 bases at V and 4 bases at J, with 12 bases in the middle. This CDR3 spans 12 amino acids. From germline, CDR1 is MNHEY and CDR2 SVGAGI. This table comes from immunoSEQ multiplex PCR, and its TCRdb copy is limited to in-frame clones, with some not included. The table lists around 23,000 clones, roughly 95% of them singletons. Sorting defined conventional CD4 T cells as CD4+CD127+. Sequencing was done on a sample of CD4+CD127+ conventional T cells sorted from PBMCs. The receptor was isolated from a human donor in good health. This chain joins TRBV6-5 and TRBJ2-5; TRBD1 or TRBD2 may be the D gene (5 bases each). The CDR3 sequence is CARDGTGETQYF. As DNA, the CDR3 is TGTGCCAGAGATGGGACCGGAGAGACCCAGTACTTC.